The entry below gives a single T cell receptor (beta chain) sequence along with its context. Trimming removed 3 bases from V and 6 bases from J, with 12 bases in between. CDR1 is LNHDA and CDR2 is SQIVND in the germline V gene (reference sequence). This CDR3 is built from 14 residues. Authors' analysis steps: Researchers report that nucleated cell counts were estimated from reference gene primer amplification. The method was immunoSEQ multiplex PCR; TCRdb's version includes in-frame clones alone and lacks a portion of them. V, J and clone size are taken as reported in that table, and D and trimming were inferred from the DNA itself. The profile shows approximately 50,000 clones, 90% of them singletons. This sample was included in a study of blood T cell repertoires in COVID-19. Study as a whole: From the United States, Italy and Spain came samples of acute and convalescent COVID-19. In each case, the material was cDNA or gDNA derived from T cells, B-cell-depleted T cells, or PBMCs.

The sequence was obtained from a human donor in a cohort sampled during active COVID-19. This chain links TRBV19 with TRBJ2-1, with a tentative D call TRBD1 (5 bases). Sequenced: peripheral blood. The CDR3: CASSIRQGSNEQFF. CDR3 nucleotide sequence: TGTGCCAGTAGTATTCGTCAGGGTTCCAATGAGCAGTTCTTC.